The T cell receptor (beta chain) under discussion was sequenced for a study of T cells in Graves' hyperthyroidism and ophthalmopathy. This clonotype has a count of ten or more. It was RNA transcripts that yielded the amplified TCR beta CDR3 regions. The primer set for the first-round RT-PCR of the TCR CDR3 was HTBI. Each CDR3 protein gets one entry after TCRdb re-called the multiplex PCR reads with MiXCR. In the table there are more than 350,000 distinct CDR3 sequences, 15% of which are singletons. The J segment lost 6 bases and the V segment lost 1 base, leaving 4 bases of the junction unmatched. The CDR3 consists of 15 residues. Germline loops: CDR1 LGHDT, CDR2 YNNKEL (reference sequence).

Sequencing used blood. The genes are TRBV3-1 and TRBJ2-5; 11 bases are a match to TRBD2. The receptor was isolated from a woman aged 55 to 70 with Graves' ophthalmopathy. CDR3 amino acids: CASSQVAGGPKTQYF. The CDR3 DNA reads TGTGCCAGCAGCCAAGTAGCGGGAGGGCCGAAGACCCAGTACTTC.